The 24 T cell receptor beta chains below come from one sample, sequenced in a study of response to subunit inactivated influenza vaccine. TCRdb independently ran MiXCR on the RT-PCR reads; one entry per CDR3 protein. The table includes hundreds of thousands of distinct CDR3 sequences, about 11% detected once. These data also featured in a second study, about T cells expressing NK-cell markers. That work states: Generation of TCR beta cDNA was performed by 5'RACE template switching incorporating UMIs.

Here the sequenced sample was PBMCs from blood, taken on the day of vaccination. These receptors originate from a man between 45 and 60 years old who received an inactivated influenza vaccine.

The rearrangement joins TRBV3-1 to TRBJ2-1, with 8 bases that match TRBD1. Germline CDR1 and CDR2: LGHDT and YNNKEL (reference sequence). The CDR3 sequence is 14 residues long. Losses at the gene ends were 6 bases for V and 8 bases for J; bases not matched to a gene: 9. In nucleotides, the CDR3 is TGTGCCAGCAGACCCAAAAAACAGGGGGATGAGCAGTTCTTC. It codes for CASRPKKQGDEQFF.

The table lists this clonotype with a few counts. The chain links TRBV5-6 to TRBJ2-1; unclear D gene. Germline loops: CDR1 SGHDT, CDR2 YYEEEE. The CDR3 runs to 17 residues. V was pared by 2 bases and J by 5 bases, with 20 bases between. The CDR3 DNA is TGTGCCAGCAGCTTCCCCCCAATGAGGATGGGTCACAATGAGCAGTTCTTC. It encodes CASSFPPMRMGHNEQFF.

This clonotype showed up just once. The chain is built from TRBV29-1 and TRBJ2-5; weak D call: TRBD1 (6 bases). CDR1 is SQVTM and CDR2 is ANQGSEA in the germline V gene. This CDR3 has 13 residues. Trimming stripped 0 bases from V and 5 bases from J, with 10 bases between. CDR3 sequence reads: CSVEDTGTETQYF. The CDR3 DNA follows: TGCAGCGTTGAAGATACAGGGACGGAGACCCAGTACTTC.

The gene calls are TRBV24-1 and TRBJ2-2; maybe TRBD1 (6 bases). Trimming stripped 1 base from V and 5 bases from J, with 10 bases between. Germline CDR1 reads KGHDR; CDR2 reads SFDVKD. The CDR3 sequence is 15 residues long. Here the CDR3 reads CATSDLNRDTGELFF. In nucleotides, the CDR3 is TGTGCCACCAGTGATTTAAACAGGGATACCGGGGAGCTGTTTTTT.

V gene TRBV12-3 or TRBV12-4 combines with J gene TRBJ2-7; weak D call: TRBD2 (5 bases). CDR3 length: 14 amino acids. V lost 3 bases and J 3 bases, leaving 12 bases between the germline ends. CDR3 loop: CASSFGGAGYEQYF. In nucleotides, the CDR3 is TGTGCCAGCAGTTTCGGAGGCGCGGGCTACGAGCAGTACTTC.

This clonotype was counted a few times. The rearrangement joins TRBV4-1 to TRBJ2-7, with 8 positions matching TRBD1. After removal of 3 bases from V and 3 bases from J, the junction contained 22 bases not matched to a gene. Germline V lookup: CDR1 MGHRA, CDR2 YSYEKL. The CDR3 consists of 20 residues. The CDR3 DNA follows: TGCGCCAGCAGCCACCCCAGGGGACAGGTACCGCCTGGAGGAGGCTACGAGCAGTACTTC. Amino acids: CASSHPRGQVPPGGGYEQYF.

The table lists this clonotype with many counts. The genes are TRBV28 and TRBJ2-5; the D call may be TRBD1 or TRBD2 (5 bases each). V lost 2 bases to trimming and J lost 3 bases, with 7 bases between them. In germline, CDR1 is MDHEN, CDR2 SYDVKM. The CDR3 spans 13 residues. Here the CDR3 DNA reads TGTGCCAGCAGTTTAGGGGACGAAGAGACCCAGTACTTC. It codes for CASSLGDEETQYF.

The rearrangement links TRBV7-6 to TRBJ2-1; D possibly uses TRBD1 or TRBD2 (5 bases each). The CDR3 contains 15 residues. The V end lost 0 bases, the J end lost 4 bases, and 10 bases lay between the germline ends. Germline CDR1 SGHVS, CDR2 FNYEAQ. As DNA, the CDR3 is TGTGCCAGCAGCTTAGCGGGGGACGAATACAATGAGCAGTTCTTC. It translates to CASSLAGDEYNEQFF. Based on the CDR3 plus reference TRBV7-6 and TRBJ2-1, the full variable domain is GAGVSQSPRYKVTKRGQDVALRCDPISGHVSLYWYRQALGQGPEFLTYFNYEAQQDKSGLPNDRFSAERPEGSISTLTIQRTEQRDSAMYRCASSLAGDEYNEQFFGPGTRLTVL.

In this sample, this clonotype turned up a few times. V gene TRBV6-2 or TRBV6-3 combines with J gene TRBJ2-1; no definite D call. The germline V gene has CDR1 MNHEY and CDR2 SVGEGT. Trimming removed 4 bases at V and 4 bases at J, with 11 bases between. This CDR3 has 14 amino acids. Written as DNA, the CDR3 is TGTGCCAGCAGTTCATACGCGATTTACAATGAGCAGTTCTTC. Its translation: CASSSYAIYNEQFF.

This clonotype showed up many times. The CDR3 here is CASSLRGRGQANEKLFF. DNA for the CDR3: TGTGCCAGCAGCCTTCGGGGTCGAGGACAGGCCAATGAAAAACTGTTTTTT. The chain combines TRBV3-1 with TRBJ1-4, with TRBD1 matching 7 bases. In germline, CDR1 is LGHDT, CDR2 YNNKEL (reference sequence). The V gene end was trimmed by 4 bases and the J gene end by 5 bases; junction bases not matched to a gene: 13. The CDR3 has 17 residues.

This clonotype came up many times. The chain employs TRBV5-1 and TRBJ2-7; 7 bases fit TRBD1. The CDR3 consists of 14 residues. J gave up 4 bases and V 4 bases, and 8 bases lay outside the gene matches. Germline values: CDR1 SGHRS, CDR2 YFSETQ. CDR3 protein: CASSKPGQSYEQYF. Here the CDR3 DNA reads TGCGCCAGCAGCAAACCGGGACAGTCATACGAGCAGTACTTC.

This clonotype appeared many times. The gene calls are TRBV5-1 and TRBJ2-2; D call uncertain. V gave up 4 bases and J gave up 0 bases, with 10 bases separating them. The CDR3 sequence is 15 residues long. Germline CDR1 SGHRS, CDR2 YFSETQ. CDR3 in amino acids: CASSPPQANTGELFF. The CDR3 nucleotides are TGCGCCAGCAGCCCCCCGCAAGCGAACACCGGGGAGCTGTTTTTT.

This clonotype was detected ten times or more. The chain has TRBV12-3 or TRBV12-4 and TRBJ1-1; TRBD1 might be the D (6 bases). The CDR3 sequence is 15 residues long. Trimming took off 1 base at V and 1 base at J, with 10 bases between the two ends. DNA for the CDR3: TGTGCCAGCAGTTTAGAGGCAGGGGCGAACACTGAAGCTTTCTTT. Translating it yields CASSLEAGANTEAFF.

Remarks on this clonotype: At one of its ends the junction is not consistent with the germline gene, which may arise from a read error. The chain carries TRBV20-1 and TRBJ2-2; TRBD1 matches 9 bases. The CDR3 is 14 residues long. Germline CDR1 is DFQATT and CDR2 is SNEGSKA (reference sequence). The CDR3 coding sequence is TGCAGTGTTAGACAGGGGGCGAACACCGGGGAGCTGTTTTTT. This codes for CSVRQGANTGELFF.

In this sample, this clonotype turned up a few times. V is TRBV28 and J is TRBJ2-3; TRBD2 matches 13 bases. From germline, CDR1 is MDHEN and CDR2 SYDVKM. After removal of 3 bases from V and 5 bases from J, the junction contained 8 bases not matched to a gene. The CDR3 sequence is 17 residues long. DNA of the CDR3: TGTGCCAGCAGTTTGGGTACTAGCGGGAGGGCCGTAGATACGCAGTATTTT. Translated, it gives CASSLGTSGRAVDTQYF.

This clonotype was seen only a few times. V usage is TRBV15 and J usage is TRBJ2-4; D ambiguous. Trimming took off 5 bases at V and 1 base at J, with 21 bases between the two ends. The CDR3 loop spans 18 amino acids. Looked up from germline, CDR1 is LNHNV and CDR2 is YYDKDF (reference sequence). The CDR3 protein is CATSSEAIATMAKNIQYF. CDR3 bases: TGTGCCACCAGCTCAGAAGCCATCGCCACGATGGCCAAAAACATTCAGTACTTC.

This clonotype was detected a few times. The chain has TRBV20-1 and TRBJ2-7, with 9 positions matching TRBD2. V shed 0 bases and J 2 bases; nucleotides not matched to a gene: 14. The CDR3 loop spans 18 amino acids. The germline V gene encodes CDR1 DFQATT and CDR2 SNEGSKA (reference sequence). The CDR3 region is CSARDPMVAGDRTYEQYF. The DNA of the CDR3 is TGCAGTGCTAGAGATCCAATGGTAGCGGGAGACCGCACCTACGAGCAGTACTTC.

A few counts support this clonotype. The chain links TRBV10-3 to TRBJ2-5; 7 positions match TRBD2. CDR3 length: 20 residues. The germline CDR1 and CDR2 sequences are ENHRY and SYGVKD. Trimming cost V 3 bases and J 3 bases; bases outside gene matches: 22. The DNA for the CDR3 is TGTGCCATCAGTGAAGGCCTTAGGAGCGGGAAACCCCTAGACGAAGAGACCCAGTACTTC. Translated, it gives CAISEGLRSGKPLDEETQYF.

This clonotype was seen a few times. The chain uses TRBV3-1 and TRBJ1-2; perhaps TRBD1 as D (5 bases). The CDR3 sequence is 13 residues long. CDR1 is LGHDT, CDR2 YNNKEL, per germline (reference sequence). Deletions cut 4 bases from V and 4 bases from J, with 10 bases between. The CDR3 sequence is CASSLRGVYGYTF. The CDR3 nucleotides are TGTGCCAGCAGCCTAAGAGGGGTCTATGGCTACACCTTC. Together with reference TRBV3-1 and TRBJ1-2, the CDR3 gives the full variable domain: DTAVSQTPKYLVTQMGNDKSIKCEQNLGHDTMYWYKQDSKKFLKIMFSYNNKELIINETVPNRFSPKSPDKAHLNLHINSLELGDSAVYFCASSLRGVYGYTFGSGTRLTVV.

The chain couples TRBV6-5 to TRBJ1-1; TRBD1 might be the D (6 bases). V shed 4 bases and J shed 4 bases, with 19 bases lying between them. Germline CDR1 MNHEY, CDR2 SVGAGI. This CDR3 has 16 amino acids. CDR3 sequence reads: CASSFSLTIGGTEAFF. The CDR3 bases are TGTGCCAGCAGTTTCAGTCTCACTATAGGGGGCACTGAAGCTTTCTTT.

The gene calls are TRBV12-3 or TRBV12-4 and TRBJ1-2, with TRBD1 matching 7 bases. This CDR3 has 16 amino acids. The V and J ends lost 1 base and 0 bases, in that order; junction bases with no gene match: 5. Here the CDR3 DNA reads TGTGCCAGCAGTTTAGGACAGGGTAGGGCTAACTATGGCTACACCTTC. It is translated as CASSLGQGRANYGYTF.

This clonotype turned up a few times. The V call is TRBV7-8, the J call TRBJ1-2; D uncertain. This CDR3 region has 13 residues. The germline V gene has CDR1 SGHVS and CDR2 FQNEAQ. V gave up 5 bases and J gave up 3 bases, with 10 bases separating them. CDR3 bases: TGTGCCAGCAGCCCGGGGTTCTACTATGGCTACACCTTC. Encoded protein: CASSPGFYYGYTF.

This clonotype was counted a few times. CDR3 nucleotide sequence: TGTGCCAGCAGGATGACTAGCGGTTTAGCGAGCTCCTACAATGAGCAGTTCTTC. Protein: CASRMTSGLASSYNEQFF. The chain employs TRBV2 and TRBJ2-1, with 9 bases aligning to TRBD2. The germline V gene has CDR1 SNHLY and CDR2 FYNNEI. V was clipped by 6 bases and J by 0 bases; unmatched bases: 12. CDR3 length equals 18 residues.

The CDR3 nucleotides are TGTGCCAGCAGTTCAAGACTAGCGGGGGGCCTTGAAGATCATACGCAGTATTTT. Encoded protein: CASSSRLAGGLEDHTQYF. The rearrangement uses TRBV2 and TRBJ2-3; TRBD2 aligns across 13 bases. J gave up 7 bases and V 5 bases, and 15 bases lay outside the gene matches. The CDR3 is 18 residues long. The germline gives CDR1 SNHLY, CDR2 FYNNEI.